This T cell receptor beta chain was found in a study of cytomegalovirus exposure and HLA in healthy donors. A multiplex PCR was run with 60 Vbeta primers and 13 Jbeta primers. In the source study's methods: Later work found around 85 million unique TCR beta chains, with roughly 11 million shared. The protocol was immunoSEQ multiplex PCR, while the TCRdb copy is restricted to in-frame clones and leaves out a portion. Clone size and V and J calls were adopted from that table, with D and trimming inferred from the DNA. Of fewer than 150,000 clones listed, over 55% are singletons. Study-level points and caveats: Upon later analysis, HLA-associated TCR beta chains proved more clonally expanded than other, equally common chains. Exclusion applied to some V segments, including TRBV6-2 and TRBV6-3, as they were indistinguishable.

The CDR3 sequence is 18 residues long. The junction had 12 bases not matched to a gene; V was cut back by 3 bases and J by 1 base. CDR1 MDHEN and CDR2 SYDVKM come from the germline V gene. Of note for this clone: The target antigen is unknown.

The rearrangement links TRBV28 to TRBJ2-7; 10 bases map to TRBD2. Specimen: PBMCs. This TCR derives from a man in his late teens or twenties in good health and CMV-seropositive. The CDR3 loop reads CASSFRVASGGGSYEQYV. As DNA, the CDR3 is TGTGCCAGCAGTTTCCGGGTGGCTAGCGGGGGTGGGTCCTACGAGCAGTACGTC.